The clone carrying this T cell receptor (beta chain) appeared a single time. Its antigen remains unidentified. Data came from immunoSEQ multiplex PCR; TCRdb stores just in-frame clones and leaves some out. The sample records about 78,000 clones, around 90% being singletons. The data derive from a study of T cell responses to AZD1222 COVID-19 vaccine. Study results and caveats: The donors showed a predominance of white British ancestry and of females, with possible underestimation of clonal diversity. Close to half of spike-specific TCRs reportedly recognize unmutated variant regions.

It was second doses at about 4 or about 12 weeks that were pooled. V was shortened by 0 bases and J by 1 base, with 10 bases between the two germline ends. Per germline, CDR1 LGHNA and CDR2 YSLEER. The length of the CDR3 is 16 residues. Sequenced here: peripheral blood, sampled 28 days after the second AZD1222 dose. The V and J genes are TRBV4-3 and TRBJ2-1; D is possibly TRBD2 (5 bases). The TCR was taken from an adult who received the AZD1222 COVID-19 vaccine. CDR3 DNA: TGCGCCAGCAGCCAAGATGAAGAGGGTTCCTACAATGAGCAGTTCTTC. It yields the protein CASSQDEEGSYNEQFF.